The entry below describes one TCR beta chain. Its antigen is still unknown. No base qualities exist here, and no much larger clone lies one base off it. Libraries were prepared through the immunoSEQ multiplex PCR assay. The clones in this table, taken by TCRdb from immuneACCESS, are in-frame only. Not every clone is retained; where verified, under half of the shortfall comes from an unresolved V gene, and the cause of the rest is unknown. For this sample there are about 81,000 clones; 90% to 97% appear just once. Roughly 0.4% of the sample is in the top ten clones. Including the terminal cysteine and phenylalanine, the CDR3 comprises 16 residues. Just CDR3 DNA is preserved here, 48 bases in frame from base 1. V is shortened by 0 bases, J by 0 bases, and the region joining them spans 10 bases. Via the germline V gene, CDR1 is LGHNA and CDR2 YSLEER. This sample is part of a study of technical replicates of blood from a handful of donors listed by TCRdb under 2017.

The clonotype comes from a human donor in good health. The receptor chain draws on TRBV4-3 and TRBJ2-3; possibly the D gene is TRBD2, per 6 matching bases. The sample was T cells isolated from PBMCs. CDR3 loop: CASSQDLASSTDTQYF. The sequence in DNA is TGCGCCAGCAGCCAAGATCTAGCGTCAAGCACAGATACGCAGTATTTT.